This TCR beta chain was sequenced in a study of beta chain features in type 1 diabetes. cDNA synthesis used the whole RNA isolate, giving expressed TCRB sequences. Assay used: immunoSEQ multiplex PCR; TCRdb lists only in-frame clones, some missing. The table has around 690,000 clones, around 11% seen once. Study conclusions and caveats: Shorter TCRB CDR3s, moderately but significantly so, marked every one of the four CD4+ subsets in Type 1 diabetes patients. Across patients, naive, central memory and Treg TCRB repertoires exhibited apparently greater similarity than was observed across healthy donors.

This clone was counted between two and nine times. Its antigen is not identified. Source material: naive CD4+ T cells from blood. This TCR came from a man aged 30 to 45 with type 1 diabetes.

CDR3 coding DNA: TGCGCCAGCAGCCCCGGACACGGTTTCGAAAAACTGTTTTTT. It translates to CASSPGHGFEKLFF. V gene TRBV5-1 combines with J gene TRBJ1-4; D is possibly TRBD1 (5 bases). Germline V gene data show CDR1 as SGHRS and CDR2 as YFSETQ. The CDR3 loop spans 14 amino acids. V was cut by 4 bases and J by 8 bases, with 15 bases left in between. Full variable domain (outside the CDR3, taken from reference TRBV5-1 and TRBJ1-4): KAGVTQTPRYLIKTRGQQVTLSCSPISGHRSVSWYQQTPGQGLQFLFEYFSETQRNKGNFPGRFSGRQFSNSRSEMNVSTLELGDSALYLCASSPGHGFEKLFFGSGTQLSVL.